This passage covers 7 T cell receptor beta chains from one sample sequenced in a study of T cell changes during pregnancy in multiple sclerosis. The assay was immunoSEQ multiplex PCR, and TCRdb's table has in-frame clones only and misses some. The sample holds 90,000 to 120,000 clones; just under 95% are singletons and the top ten take less than 0.85%. The input for sequencing was peripheral blood, taken in the third trimester of pregnancy. The receptors were sampled from a female donor in good health, enrolled as a control in a pregnancy study.

This chain joins TRBV5-4 and TRBJ2-7, with unresolved D. Per the germline V gene, CDR1 is SGHNT and CDR2 is YYREEE (reference sequence). Trimming shortened V by 0 bases and J by 5 bases, and 9 bases separated the two germline ends. The CDR3 is made up of 13 amino acids. CDR3 residues: CASSLGAPNEQYF. As DNA, the CDR3 is TGTGCCAGCAGCTTGGGGGCGCCGAACGAGCAGTACTTC.

This chain joins TRBV7-9 and TRBJ1-1; D remains ambiguous. Trimming stripped 3 bases from V and 8 bases from J, with 10 bases between. CDR3 size: 12 residues. Germline values: CDR1 SEHNR, CDR2 FQNEAQ (reference sequence). The CDR3 DNA reads as TGTGCCAGCAGCTTGGCTGACAAAGAAGCTTTCTTT. It codes for CASSLADKEAFF.

The V call is TRBV6-4, the J call TRBJ2-3, with TRBD2 matching 7 bases. V lost 2 bases to trimming and J lost 1 base; unmatched junction nucleotides: 0. The CDR3 spans 14 residues. Germline V CDR1 and CDR2: MRHNA, SNTAGT. CDR3 residues: CASSDLAGTDTQYF. The CDR3 bases are TGTGCCAGCAGTGACCTAGCGGGCACAGATACGCAGTATTTT.

The chain couples TRBV7-9 to TRBJ1-5; D gene unclear. The CDR3 totals 15 residues. Germline V lookup: CDR1 SEHNR, CDR2 FQNEAQ (reference sequence). Between the trimmed V and J ends, which lost 0 bases and 1 base, there was a span of 7 bases. CDR3 residues: CASSLATGSNQPQHF. DNA of the CDR3: TGTGCCAGCAGCTTAGCTACGGGGAGCAATCAGCCCCAGCATTTT.

The rearrangement joins TRBV7-2 to TRBJ2-3; D not resolved. The length of the CDR3 is 13 residues. V lost 5 bases and J 6 bases, leaving 12 bases between the germline ends. The germline gives CDR1 SGHTA, CDR2 FQGNSA. The CDR3 loop is CASSRQTLDTQYF. CDR3 bases: TGTGCCAGCAGCCGACAAACGCTGGATACGCAGTATTTT.

This clone was found a few times. J is TRBJ1-6 and V is TRBV7-9; 11 positions agree with TRBD1. The CDR3 length is 16 residues. Trimming removed 5 bases from V and 7 bases from J; junction bases left unmatched: 7. CDR1 SEHNR and CDR2 FQNEAQ come from the germline V gene (reference sequence). The CDR3 is CASSLQGQGANSPLHF. As DNA, the CDR3 is TGTGCCAGCAGCCTTCAAGGACAGGGGGCAAATTCACCCCTCCACTTT.

This clone was detected only once. This chain links TRBV9 with TRBJ1-5; the match to TRBD1 covers 8 bases. V lost 4 bases to trimming and J lost 5 bases; unmatched junction nucleotides: 5. From germline, CDR1 is SGDLS and CDR2 YYNGEE. The CDR3 sequence is 14 residues long. CDR3 DNA sequence: TGTGCCAGCAGCAAGACAGGGGCGTATCAGCCCCAGCATTTT. Protein sequence: CASSKTGAYQPQHF.